This entry concerns a single T cell receptor beta chain. With a much larger clone just one base away, this may be a read error. A library of TCRbeta sequences, prepared with unique molecular identifiers, was generated. TCRdb reprocessed the PCR reads with MiXCR, giving one entry per CDR3 protein. Among 200,000 to 300,000 distinct CDR3 sequences listed, about 12% were seen once. The data derive from a study of T-cell reconstitution after alpha-beta-depleted transplantation in children. V dropped 7 bases and J dropped 6 bases, with 21 bases sitting between them. Germline loops: CDR1 SGHRS, CDR2 YFSETQ. This CDR3 has 15 residues.

Source: PBMCs from the stem cell graft donor, taken from the stem cell graft. The chain has TRBV5-1 and TRBJ2-3, with a weak D call TRBD1 (6 bases). This TCR came from a human donor who donated a stem cell graft to a child with acute lymphoblastic leukemia. The CDR3 loop is CASGIADVQGDTQYF. In DNA, the CDR3 is TGCGCCAGCGGCATCGCGGACGTTCAGGGGGATACGCAGTATTTT.